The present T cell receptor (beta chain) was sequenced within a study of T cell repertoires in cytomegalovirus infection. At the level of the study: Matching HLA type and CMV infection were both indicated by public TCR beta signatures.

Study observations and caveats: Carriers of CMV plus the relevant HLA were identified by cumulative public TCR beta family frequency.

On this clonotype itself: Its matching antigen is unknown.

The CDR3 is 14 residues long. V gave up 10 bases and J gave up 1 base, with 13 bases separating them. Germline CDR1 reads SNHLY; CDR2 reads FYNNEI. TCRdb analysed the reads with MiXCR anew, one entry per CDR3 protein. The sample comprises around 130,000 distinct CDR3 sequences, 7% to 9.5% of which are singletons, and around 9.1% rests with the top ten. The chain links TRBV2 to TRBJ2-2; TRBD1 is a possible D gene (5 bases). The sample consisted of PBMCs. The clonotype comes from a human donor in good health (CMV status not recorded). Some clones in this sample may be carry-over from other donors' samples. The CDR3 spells CATRVGKNTGELFF. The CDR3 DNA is TGTGCCACCAGGGTAGGGAAGAACACCGGGGAGCTGTTTTTT. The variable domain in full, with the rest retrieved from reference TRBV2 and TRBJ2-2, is EPEVTQTPSHQVTQMGQEVILRCVPISNHLYFYWYRQILGQKVEFLVSFYNNEISEKSEIFDDQFSVERPDGSNFTLKIRSTKLEDSAMYFCATRVGKNTGELFFGEGSRLTVL.